The sequence of this T cell receptor beta chain was determined in a study of T cell clonotyping in hematopoietic cell transplantation. Sequencing used immunoSEQ multiplex PCR; TCRdb keeps in-frame clones, though not all of them. Here the sample spans 16,000 or so clones, 93% being singletons. Study-wide results and caveats: Few recipient clonotypes overlapped donors; over 97% were de novo at given depth. After transplant, recipient diversity fell while pathologically expanded clonotypes grew through day 180. Without cell sorting, CD4 versus CD8 contributions remain unresolved.

Time point noted: recipient sample about 28 days before transplant, after cytoreduction. Concerning this clone itself: The target antigen is unknown.

Trimming took 2 bases from V and 0 from J, leaving 10 bases between them. This CDR3 contains 15 residues. From germline, CDR1 is SGDLS and CDR2 YYNGEE. This rearrangement joins TRBV9 to TRBJ2-3; tentatively, D is TRBD1 (5 bases). The sequences come from peripheral blood mononuclear cells, collected before stem cell transplant. The origin of this receptor is a man between 18 and 35 years old with biphenotypic leukemia. Some clones in this sample may be carry-over from other donors' samples. This CDR3 is CASSVRTTSTDTQYF. CDR3 bases: TGTGCCAGCAGCGTCAGGACAACTAGCACAGATACGCAGTATTTT.